Listed below are T cell receptor beta chains from one sample, sequenced in a study of T cells after posttransplantation cyclophosphamide. Profiling relied on immunoSEQ multiplex PCR, and the TCRdb table lists in-frame clones only, not all of them. Among about 21,000 clones listed, nearly 99% were seen once. Sequencing was performed on naive CD8+ T cells sorted from PBMCs. The receptor source for this set is a man between 40 and 49 years old in good health, CMV-negative, and a related stem cell transplant donor. Each CDR3 is given with its conserved first and last residue. A D gene is named only where the DNA matches it firmly. Clone size is stated in some rows and not others, as once, few, many or a class when expanded.

size	V	D	J	CDR3	DNA
NA	TRBV28	NA	TRBJ1-1	CASSLWNQGGDTEAFF	TGTGCCAGCAGTTTATGGAATCAGGGCGGGGACACTGAAGCTTTCTTT
NA	TRBV27	TRBD1	TRBJ1-5	CASSLYVQGTAQPQHF	TGTGCCAGCAGTTTATATGTACAGGGGACCGCTCAGCCCCAGCATTTT
NA	TRBV29-1	TRBD1	TRBJ2-3	CSVEAPKQGLTDTQYF	TGCAGCGTTGAAGCCCCTAAACAGGGGTTAACAGATACGCAGTATTTT
few	TRBV13	NA	TRBJ2-2	CASSFQGPTGELFF	TGTGCCAGCAGCTTCCAGGGTCCCACCGGGGAGCTGTTTTTT
NA	TRBV28	TRBD2	TRBJ2-1	CASSIGLAGGGYNEQFF	TGTGCCAGCAGCATAGGACTAGCGGGAGGAGGCTACAATGAGCAGTTCTTC
NA	TRBV5-1	NA	TRBJ2-7	CASSLRGGQRSYEQYF	TGCGCCAGCAGCTTGCGGGGTGGACAGCGGTCCTACGAGCAGTACTTC
NA	TRBV5-5	TRBD2	TRBJ2-1	CASSWTSGQINEQFF	TGTGCCAGCAGCTGGACTAGCGGCCAAATCAATGAGCAGTTCTTC
NA	TRBV15	TRBD1	TRBJ2-2	CATSSNLRGQVGELFF	TGTGCCACCAGCAGCAACCTCAGGGGGCAGGTCGGGGAGCTGTTTTTT
NA	TRBV27	TRBD1	TRBJ1-5	CASSRGPSQPQHF	TGTGCCAGCAGCAGGGGGCCGAGTCAGCCCCAGCATTTT
once	TRBV7-7	NA	TRBJ2-2	CASGGVGEAGELFF	TGTGCTAGCGGAGGAGTGGGAGAGGCCGGGGAGCTGTTTTTT
NA	TRBV29-1	TRBD1	TRBJ2-3	CSARTGNTDTQYF	TGCAGCGCCAGGACAGGCAACACAGATACGCAGTATTTT
NA	TRBV5-1	TRBD1	TRBJ1-5	CASSWTGVSNQPQHF	TGCGCCAGCAGCTGGACAGGGGTTAGCAATCAGCCCCAGCATTTT
NA	TRBV5-1	NA	TRBJ1-1	CASSLGQGFGYATEAFF	TGCGCCAGCAGCTTGGGTCAGGGGTTCGGTTACGCGACTGAAGCTTTCTTT
NA	TRBV10-2	TRBD2	TRBJ2-1	CASRGGGAYNEQFF	TGCGCCAGCAGGGGGGGAGGGGCCTACAATGAGCAGTTCTTC
NA	TRBV5-6	TRBD1	TRBJ2-1	CASSSEIQGNEQFF	TGTGCCAGCAGCTCGGAGATACAGGGGAATGAGCAGTTCTTC
NA	TRBV5-6	NA	TRBJ1-2	CASSLDSSGGYTF	TGTGCCAGCAGCTTAGACAGCTCCGGTGGCTACACCTTC
NA	TRBV4-2	TRBD2	TRBJ2-1	CASSQDPGLGVYNEQFF	TGTGCCAGCAGCCAAGACCCGGGACTAGGGGTATACAATGAGCAGTTCTTC
NA	TRBV11-3	TRBD1	TRBJ2-1	CASSTPGQYNEQFF	TGTGCCAGCAGCACGCCGGGACAGTACAATGAGCAGTTCTTC
NA	TRBV4-1	NA	TRBJ2-1	CASSLTKDFFKEEQFF	TGCGCCAGCAGCCTGACAAAGGACTTCTTCAAGGAGGAGCAGTTCTTC
NA	TRBV20-1	NA	TRBJ1-3	CSARRRNTIYF	TGCAGTGCTAGAAGGAGGAACACCATATATTTT
NA	TRBV27	NA	TRBJ2-7	CASSLSRGSSYEQYF	TGTGCCAGCAGTTTATCAAGGGGGAGCTCCTACGAGCAGTACTTC
NA	TRBV5-1	TRBD1	TRBJ2-7	CASSYGTGSSGEQYF	TGCGCCAGCAGCTACGGGACAGGGAGTTCGGGCGAGCAGTACTTC
NA	TRBV5-1	NA	TRBJ2-1	CASSPEGSQGGEQFF	TGCGCCAGCAGCCCCGAAGGGAGCCAAGGTGGTGAGCAGTTCTTC
NA	TRBV13	TRBD2	TRBJ2-1	CASRGLAGGPNEQFF	TGTGCCAGCAGGGGACTAGCGGGGGGACCCAATGAGCAGTTCTTC
NA	TRBV7-2	TRBD2	TRBJ2-3	CASSNSGRGTDTQYF	TGTGCCAGCAGTAATAGCGGGAGGGGCACAGATACGCAGTATTTT
NA	TRBV29-1	NA	TRBJ1-1	CSVSGGTEAFF	TGCAGCGTTTCCGGGGGAACTGAAGCTTTCTTT
NA	TRBV27	TRBD1	TRBJ2-7	CASRQGRRYEQYF	TGTGCCAGCCGACAGGGGCGGAGGTACGAGCAGTACTTC
NA	TRBV7-9	NA	TRBJ1-1	CASSFGGPNTEAFF	TGTGCCAGCAGCTTCGGCGGGCCGAACACTGAAGCTTTCTTT
NA	TRBV6-1	NA	TRBJ2-2	CAIMVGGTGELFF	TGTGCCATTATGGTAGGGGGCACCGGGGAGCTGTTTTTT
once	TRBV29-1	TRBD1	TRBJ2-1	CSVAGGTYNEQFF	TGCAGCGTTGCAGGGGGTACCTACAATGAGCAGTTCTTC
NA	TRBV29-1	TRBD2	TRBJ2-1	CSAWGESWTSAKNEQFF	TGCAGCGCATGGGGTGAGTCGTGGACTAGCGCCAAGAATGAGCAGTTCTTC
NA	TRBV28	NA	TRBJ1-3	CASNLLAGNTIYF	TGTGCCAGCAATTTACTGGCCGGAAACACCATATATTTT
NA	TRBV27	NA	TRBJ2-7	CASTWTVSYEQYF	TGTGCCAGCACTTGGACAGTTTCCTACGAGCAGTACTTC
NA	TRBV5-1	TRBD1	TRBJ2-7	CASSRGTGFEQYF	TGCGCCAGCAGCCGCGGGACAGGCTTTGAGCAGTACTTC
NA	TRBV15	NA	TRBJ1-2	CATSLGELEGSNYGYTF	TGTGCCACCAGCTTAGGCGAGCTGGAGGGCTCTAACTATGGCTACACCTTC
once	TRBV4-1	NA	TRBJ2-7	CASSQIAREQYF	TGCGCCAGCAGCCAAATAGCTCGAGAGCAGTACTTC
NA	TRBV7-2	TRBD1	TRBJ2-7	CASSPPDRETYEQYF	TGTGCCAGCAGTCCCCCGGACAGGGAAACCTACGAGCAGTACTTC
NA	TRBV2	NA	TRBJ2-7	CASSDGVTSYEQYF	TGTGCCAGCAGTGACGGGGTAACCTCCTACGAGCAGTACTTC
NA	TRBV4-1	NA	TRBJ2-7	CASSQVLAQEVGEQYF	TGCGCCAGCAGCCAAGTTCTGGCCCAAGAGGTAGGCGAGCAGTACTTC
NA	TRBV28	NA	TRBJ1-2	CASSSDFSGYTF	TGTGCCAGCAGTTCCGACTTTTCTGGCTACACCTTC
NA	TRBV4-3	NA	TRBJ2-5	CASSQDYSQETQYF	TGCGCCAGCAGCCAAGATTACAGCCAAGAGACCCAGTACTTC